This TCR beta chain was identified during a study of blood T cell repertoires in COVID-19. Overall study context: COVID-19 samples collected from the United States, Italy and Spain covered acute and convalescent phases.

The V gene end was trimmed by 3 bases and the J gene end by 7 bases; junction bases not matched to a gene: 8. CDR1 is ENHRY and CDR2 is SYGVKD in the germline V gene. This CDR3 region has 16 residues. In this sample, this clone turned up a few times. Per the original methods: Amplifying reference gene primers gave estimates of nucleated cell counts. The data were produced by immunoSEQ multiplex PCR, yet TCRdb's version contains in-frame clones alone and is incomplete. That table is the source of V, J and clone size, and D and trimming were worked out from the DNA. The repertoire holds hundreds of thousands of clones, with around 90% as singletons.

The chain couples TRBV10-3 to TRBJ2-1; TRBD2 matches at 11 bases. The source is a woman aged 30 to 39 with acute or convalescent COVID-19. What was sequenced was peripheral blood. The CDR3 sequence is CAISDHGTSGGNEQFF. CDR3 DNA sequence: TGTGCCATCAGTGACCATGGGACTAGCGGCGGGAATGAGCAGTTCTTC.